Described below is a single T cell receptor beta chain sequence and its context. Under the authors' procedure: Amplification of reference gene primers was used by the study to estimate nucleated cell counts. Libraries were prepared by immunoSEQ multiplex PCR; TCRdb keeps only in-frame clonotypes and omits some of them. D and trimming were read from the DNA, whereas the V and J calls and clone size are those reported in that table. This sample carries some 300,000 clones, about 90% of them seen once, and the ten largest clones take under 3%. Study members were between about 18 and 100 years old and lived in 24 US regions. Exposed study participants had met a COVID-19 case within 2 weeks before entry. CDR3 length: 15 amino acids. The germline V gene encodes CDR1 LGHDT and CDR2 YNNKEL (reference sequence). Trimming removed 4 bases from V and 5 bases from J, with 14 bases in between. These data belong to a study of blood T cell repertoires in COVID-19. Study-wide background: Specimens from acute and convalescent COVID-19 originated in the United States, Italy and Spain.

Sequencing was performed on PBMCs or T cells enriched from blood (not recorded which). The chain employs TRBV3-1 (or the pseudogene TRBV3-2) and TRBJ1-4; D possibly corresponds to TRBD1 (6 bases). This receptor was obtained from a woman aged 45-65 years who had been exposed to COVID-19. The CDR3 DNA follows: TGTGCCAGCAGCCGTAGATCCGACAGGAATGAAAAACTGTTTTTT. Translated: CASSRRSDRNEKLFF.